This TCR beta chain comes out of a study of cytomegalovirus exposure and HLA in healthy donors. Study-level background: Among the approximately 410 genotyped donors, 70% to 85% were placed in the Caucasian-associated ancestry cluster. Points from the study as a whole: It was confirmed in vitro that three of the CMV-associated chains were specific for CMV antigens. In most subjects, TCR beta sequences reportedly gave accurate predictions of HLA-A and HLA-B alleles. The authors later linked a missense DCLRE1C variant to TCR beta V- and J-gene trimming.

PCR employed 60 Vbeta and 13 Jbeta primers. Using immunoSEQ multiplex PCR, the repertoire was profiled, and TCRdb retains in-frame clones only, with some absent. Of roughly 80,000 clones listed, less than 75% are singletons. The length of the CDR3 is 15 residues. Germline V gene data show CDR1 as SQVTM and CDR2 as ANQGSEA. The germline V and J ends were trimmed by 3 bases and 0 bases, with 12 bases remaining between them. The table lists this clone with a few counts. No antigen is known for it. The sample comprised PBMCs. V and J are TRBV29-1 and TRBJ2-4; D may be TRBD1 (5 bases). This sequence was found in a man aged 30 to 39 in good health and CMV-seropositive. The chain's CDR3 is CSVETVSIAKNIQYF. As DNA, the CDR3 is TGCAGCGTTGAGACAGTTTCCATAGCCAAAAACATTCAGTACTTC.